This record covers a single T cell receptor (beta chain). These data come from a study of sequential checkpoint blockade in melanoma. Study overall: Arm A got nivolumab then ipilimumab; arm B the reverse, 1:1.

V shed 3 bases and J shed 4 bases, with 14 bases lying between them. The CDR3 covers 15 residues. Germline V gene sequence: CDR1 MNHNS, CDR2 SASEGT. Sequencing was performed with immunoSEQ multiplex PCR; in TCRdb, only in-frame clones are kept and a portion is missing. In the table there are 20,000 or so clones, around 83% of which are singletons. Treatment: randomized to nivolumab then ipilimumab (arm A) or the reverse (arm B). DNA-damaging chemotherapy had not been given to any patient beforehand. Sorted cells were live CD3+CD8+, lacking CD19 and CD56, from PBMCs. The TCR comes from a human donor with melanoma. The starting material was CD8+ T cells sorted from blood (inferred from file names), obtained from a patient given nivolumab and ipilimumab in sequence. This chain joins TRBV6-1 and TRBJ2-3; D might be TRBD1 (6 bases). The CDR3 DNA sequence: TGTGCCAGCAGTGACAGCATAGAGGGGGCAGATACGCAGTATTTT. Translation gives CASSDSIEGADTQYF.